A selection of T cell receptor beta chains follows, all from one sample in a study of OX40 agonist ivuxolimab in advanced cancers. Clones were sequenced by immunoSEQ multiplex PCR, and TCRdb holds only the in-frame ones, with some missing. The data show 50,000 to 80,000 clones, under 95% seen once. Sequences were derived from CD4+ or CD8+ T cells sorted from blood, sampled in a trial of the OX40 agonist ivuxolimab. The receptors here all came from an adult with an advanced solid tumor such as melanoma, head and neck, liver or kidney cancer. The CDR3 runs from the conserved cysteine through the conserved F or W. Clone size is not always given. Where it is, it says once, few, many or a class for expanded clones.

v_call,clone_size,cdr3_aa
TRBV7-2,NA,CASSLASGGYNEQFF
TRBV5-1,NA,CASSPTHISTDTQYF
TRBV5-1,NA,CASSHFTGDTQYF
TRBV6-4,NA,CASSETSGRLYNEQFF
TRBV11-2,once,CASSISNEQFF
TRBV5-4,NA,CASSLTGPGNTIYF
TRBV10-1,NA,CASSQGTTEAFF
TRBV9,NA,CASSGGTLGRNEQFF
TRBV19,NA,CASSTYNEQFF
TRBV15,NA,CATSRGGASGNVEQFF
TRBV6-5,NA,CASSWAGTGLAGELFF
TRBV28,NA,CASGAATRSYEQYF
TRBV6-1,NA,CASIGLRGYTQYF
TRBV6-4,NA,CASRASGQVTEAFF
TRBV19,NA,CASSIRRAADTQYF
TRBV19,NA,CASINSSQETQYF
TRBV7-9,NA,CASSLGVAPREKLFF
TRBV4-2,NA,CASSQVASGRASGELFF